These 4 T cell receptor beta chains were all obtained from the same sample, sequenced in a study of T-cell reconstitution after alpha-beta-depleted transplantation in children. Preparation of the TCRbeta library involved a method that used unique molecular identifiers. TCRdb reanalysed the PCR reads using MiXCR and keeps one entry per CDR3 protein. The sample consists of about 200,000 distinct CDR3 sequences, 5% to 7.5% of them appearing once. This material consisted of PBMCs, taken before TCRalphabeta/CD19-depleted stem cell transplant. These receptors all come from a girl under three years old with combined immunodeficiency, due to receive a stem cell transplant.

The sample holds many counts of this clonotype. CDR3 nucleotide sequence: TGCAGTGCGTGGAATAGCGGGAGGCCGGGCAATGAGCAGTTCTTC. Its translation is CSAWNSGRPGNEQFF. The rearrangement joins TRBV20-1 to TRBJ2-1, with 10 bases matching TRBD2. V was clipped by 6 bases and J by 6 bases; unmatched bases: 11. Germline lookup yields CDR1 DFQATT and CDR2 SNEGSKA (reference sequence). This CDR3 contains 15 residues.

In its sample, this clonotype was seen many times. The J gene is TRBJ2-1, the V gene TRBV3-1, with 8 nucleotides matching TRBD2. The CDR3 has 17 amino acids. Germline V gene data show CDR1 as LGHDT and CDR2 as YNNKEL (reference sequence). V shed 0 bases and J 2 bases; nucleotides not matched to a gene: 6. CDR3 protein: CASSQDRGGIPYNEQFF. DNA of the CDR3: TGTGCCAGCAGCCAAGATCGGGGGGGGATACCCTACAATGAGCAGTTCTTC.

Concerning this clonotype itself: A much larger clonotype is one base distant, so this may be a read error. V and J are TRBV28 and TRBJ2-2, with no clear D. There are 17 residues in the CDR3. Trimming removed 5 bases from V and 0 bases from J, with 16 bases in between. Germline CDR1 reads MDHEN; CDR2 reads SYDVKM. CDR3 residues: CASSTAPVRANTGELFF. Here the CDR3 DNA reads TGTGCCAGCAGTACCGCGCCAGTGCGCGCGAACACCGGGGAGCTGTTTTTT.

In this sample, this clonotype turned up many times. This chain connects TRBV7-9 to TRBJ2-7; D is perhaps TRBD1 (5 bases). The CDR3 covers 16 residues. CDR1 and CDR2 from the germline V gene are SEHNR and FQNEAQ (reference sequence). Trimming removed 5 bases from V and 0 bases from J, with 17 bases in between. The chain's CDR3 is CASSPVQGYRSYEQYF. DNA for the CDR3: TGTGCCAGCAGCCCGGTCCAGGGATACCGCTCCTACGAGCAGTACTTC.